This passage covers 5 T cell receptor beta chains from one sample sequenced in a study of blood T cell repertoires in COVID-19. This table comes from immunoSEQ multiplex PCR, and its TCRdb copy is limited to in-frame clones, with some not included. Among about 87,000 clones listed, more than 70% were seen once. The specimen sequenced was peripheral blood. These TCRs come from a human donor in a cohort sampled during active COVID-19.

CDR3 sequence (DNA): TGTGCCAGCAGCCAGGGGCCAGAGCAGTTCTTC. Its protein product is CASSQGPEQFF. The chain combines TRBV3-1 (or the pseudogene TRBV3-2) with TRBJ2-1; tentative D call: TRBD1 (5 bases). The CDR3 covers 11 residues. Germline CDR1 LGHDT, CDR2 YNNKEL (reference sequence). Between the trimmed V and J ends, which lost 3 bases and 10 bases, there was a span of 7 bases.

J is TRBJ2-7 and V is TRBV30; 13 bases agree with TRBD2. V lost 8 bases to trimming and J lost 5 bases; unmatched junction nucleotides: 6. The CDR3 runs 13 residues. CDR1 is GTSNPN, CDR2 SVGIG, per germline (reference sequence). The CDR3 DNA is TGTGCCAGCTCGGGACTAGCGGGAAACGAGCAGTACTTC. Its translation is CASSGLAGNEQYF.

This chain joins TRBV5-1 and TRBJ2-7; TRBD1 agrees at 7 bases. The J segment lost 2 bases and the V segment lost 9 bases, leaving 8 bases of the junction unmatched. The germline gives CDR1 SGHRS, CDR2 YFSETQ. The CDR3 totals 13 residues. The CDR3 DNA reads TGCGCCAACGTTCGGACAGGCGCCTACGAGCAGTACTTC. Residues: CANVRTGAYEQYF.

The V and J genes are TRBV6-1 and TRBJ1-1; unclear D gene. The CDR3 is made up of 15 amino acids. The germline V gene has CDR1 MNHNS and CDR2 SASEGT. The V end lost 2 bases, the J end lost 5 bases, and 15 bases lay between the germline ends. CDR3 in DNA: TGTGCCAGCAGTGAACGGAAGGCGGGTAAAACTGAAGCTTTCTTT. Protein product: CASSERKAGKTEAFF.

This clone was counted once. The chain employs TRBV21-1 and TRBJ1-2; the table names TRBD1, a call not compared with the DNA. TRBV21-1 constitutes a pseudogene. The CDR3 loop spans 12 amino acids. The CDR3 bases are TGTGCCAGCAGCAAATTAATCAGTGGCTACACCTTC. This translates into CASSKLISGYTF.